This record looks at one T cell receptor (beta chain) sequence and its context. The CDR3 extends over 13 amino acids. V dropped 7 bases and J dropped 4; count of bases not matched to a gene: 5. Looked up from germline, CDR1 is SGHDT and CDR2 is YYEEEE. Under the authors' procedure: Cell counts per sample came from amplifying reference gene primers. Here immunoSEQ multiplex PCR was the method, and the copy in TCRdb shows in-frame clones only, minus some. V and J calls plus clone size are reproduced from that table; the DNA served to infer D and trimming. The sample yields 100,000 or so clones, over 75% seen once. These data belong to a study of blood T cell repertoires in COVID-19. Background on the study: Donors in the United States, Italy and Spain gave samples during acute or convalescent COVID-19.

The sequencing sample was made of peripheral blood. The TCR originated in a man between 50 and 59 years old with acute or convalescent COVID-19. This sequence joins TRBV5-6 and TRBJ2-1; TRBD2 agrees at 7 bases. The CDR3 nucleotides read TGTGCCAGCGAGAAAGCGGGGTACAATGAGCAGTTCTTC. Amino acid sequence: CASEKAGYNEQFF. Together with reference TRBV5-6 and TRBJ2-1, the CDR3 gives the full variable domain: DAGVTQSPTHLIKTRGQQVTLRCSPKSGHDTVSWYQQALGQGPQFIFQYYEEEERQRGNFPDRFSGHQFPNYSSELNVNALLLGDSALYLCASEKAGYNEQFFGPGTRLTVL.